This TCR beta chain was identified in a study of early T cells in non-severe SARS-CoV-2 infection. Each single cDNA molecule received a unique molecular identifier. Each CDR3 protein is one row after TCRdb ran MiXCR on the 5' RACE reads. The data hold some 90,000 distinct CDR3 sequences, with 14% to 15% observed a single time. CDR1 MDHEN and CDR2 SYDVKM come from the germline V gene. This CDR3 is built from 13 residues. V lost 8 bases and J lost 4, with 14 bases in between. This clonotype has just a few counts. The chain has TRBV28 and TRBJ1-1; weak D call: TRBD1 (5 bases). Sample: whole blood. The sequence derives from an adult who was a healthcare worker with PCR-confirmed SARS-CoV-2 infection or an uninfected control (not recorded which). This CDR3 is CASLEGHSTEAFF. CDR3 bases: TGTGCCAGCCTGGAGGGGCACAGCACTGAAGCTTTCTTT.